This T cell receptor (beta chain) emerged from a study of beta chain features in type 1 diabetes. Study-wide results and caveats: A moderate, significant TCRB CDR3 shortening appeared in type 1 diabetes across four CD4+ subsets. Healthy donors had naive, central memory and Treg TCRB repertoires that appeared less similar than those seen among patients.

This clone has a handful of counts. Antigen: not known. Trimming shortened V by 6 bases and J by 3 bases, and 12 bases separated the two germline ends. CDR1 is SQVTM, CDR2 ANQGSEA, per germline. The CDR3 contains 13 residues. Isolated RNA was reverse transcribed in full, so expressed TCRB transcripts were sequenced. TCRdb's copy holds only in-frame clones and misses some; the assay was immunoSEQ multiplex PCR. The sample yields 300,000 to 350,000 clones, around 8.5% seen once. The sequencing sample was made of central memory CD4+ T cells from blood. The rearrangement joins TRBV29-1 to TRBJ2-1; D is possibly TRBD2 (6 bases). This TCR derives from a man aged 30-40 years with type 1 diabetes. CDR3 nucleotides: TGCAGCGTGGGGCGGGAAAACTACAATGAGCAGTTCTTC. Residues: CSVGRENYNEQFF.